Listed here are 30 T cell receptor beta chains from one sample, sequenced in a study of cytomegalovirus exposure and HLA in healthy donors. PCR was performed using 60 Vbeta and 13 Jbeta primers. The protocol was immunoSEQ multiplex PCR, while the TCRdb copy is restricted to in-frame clones and leaves out a portion. The sample carries about 130,000 clones, over 70% recorded once. The sequenced sample consisted of PBMCs. These receptors were obtained from a man aged 25-45 years in good health and CMV-seronegative.

J is TRBJ1-2 and V is TRBV6-1, with 11 bases that match TRBD1. Germline CDR1 reads MNHNS; CDR2 reads SASEGT. With 1 base clipped from V and 8 bases from J, the junction kept 3 bases outside the gene matches. The CDR3 totals 14 residues. CDR3 loop: CASSEGTGGWGYTF. Written as DNA, the CDR3 is TGTGCCAGCAGTGAAGGGACAGGGGGCTGGGGCTACACCTTC.

The V gene is TRBV28, the J gene TRBJ2-7; 12 nucleotides line up with TRBD1. This CDR3 has 17 amino acids. From germline, CDR1 is MDHEN and CDR2 SYDVKM. V dropped 7 bases and J dropped 2; count of bases not matched to a gene: 12. The CDR3 sequence: CASNLSGTGGEPYEQYF. The CDR3 DNA follows: TGTGCCAGCAACCTCTCTGGGACAGGGGGCGAACCCTACGAGCAGTACTTC.

In DNA form, the CDR3 reads TGTGCCAGCTCACCTAGACAGGGGGGTCAAGAGACCCAGTACTTC. Encoded protein: CASSPRQGGQETQYF. This chain links TRBV18 with TRBJ2-5; 9 bases agree with TRBD1. Germline V gene data show CDR1 as KGHSH and CDR2 as LQKENI. The CDR3 covers 15 residues. With V trimmed by 3 bases and J by 2 bases, 4 bases remained unmatched. The whole variable domain, filled in from reference TRBV18 and TRBJ2-5, reads NAGVMQNPRHLVRRRGQEARLRCSPMKGHSHVYWYRQLPEEGLKFMVYLQKENIIDESGMPKERFSAEFPKEGPSILRIQQVVRGDSAAYFCASSPRQGGQETQYFGPGTRLLVL.

This clone was recorded once. J is TRBJ2-5 and V is TRBV29-1; D perhaps matches TRBD2 (6 bases). V was clipped by 4 bases and J by 5 bases, with 14 bases between them. The CDR3 is 13 residues long. CDR1 SQVTM and CDR2 ANQGSEA come from the germline V gene. The CDR3 DNA reads as TGCAGCGTTGTCGGGGGTGTTCGGGAGACCCAGTACTTC. Amino acids: CSVVGGVRETQYF.

The gene calls are TRBV6-5 and TRBJ1-5; D gene unclear. From germline, CDR1 is MNHEY and CDR2 SVGAGI. This CDR3 is built from 15 residues. Trimming took 4 bases from V and 1 from J, leaving 11 bases between them. The CDR3 loop is CASSSFISSNQPQHF. Here the CDR3 DNA reads TGTGCCAGCAGTTCCTTCATTAGCAGCAATCAGCCCCAGCATTTT.

The chain uses TRBV6-5 and TRBJ1-5, with 9 nucleotides matching TRBD1. The trim removed 4 bases at V and 7 bases at J, leaving 8 bases unmatched. The CDR3 is 15 amino acids. Germline CDR1 reads MNHEY; CDR2 reads SVGAGI. In DNA, the CDR3 is TGTGCCAGCAGTTCGCGGACAGGGGAGAGCCAGCCCCAGCATTTT. As protein: CASSSRTGESQPQHF.

The J gene is TRBJ2-3, the V gene TRBV7-2; 7 nucleotides agree with TRBD1. The trim removed 5 bases at V and 5 bases at J, leaving 7 bases unmatched. CDR3 length equals 14 residues. The V gene's germline CDR1 is SGHTA and CDR2 FQGNSA. The CDR3 sequence is CASSQTGFVDTQYF. The CDR3 coding sequence is TGTGCCAGCAGCCAGACAGGGTTTGTAGATACGCAGTATTTT. The full variable domain, in which reference TRBV7-2 and TRBJ2-3 provide the parts outside the CDR3, is GAGVSQSPSNKVTEKGKDVELRCDPISGHTALYWYRQSLGQGLEFLIYFQGNSAPDKSGLPSDRFSAERTGGSVSTLTIQRTQQEDSAVYLCASSQTGFVDTQYFGPGTRLTVL.

CDR3 sequence: CSADYNDIQYF. CDR3 DNA: TGCAGTGCAGACTACAACGACATTCAGTACTTC. The chain recombines TRBV20-1 with TRBJ2-4; D possibly corresponds to TRBD2 (5 bases). Per the germline V gene, CDR1 is DFQATT and CDR2 is SNEGSKA (reference sequence). The CDR3 sequence is 11 residues long. The ends were cut back, 6 bases at V and 8 bases at J, with 11 bases in the middle.

This rearrangement joins TRBV7-2 to TRBJ2-5; 8 nucleotides agree with TRBD2. With V trimmed by 3 bases and J by 5 bases, 20 bases remained unmatched. This CDR3 region has 19 residues. Looked up from germline, CDR1 is SGHTA and CDR2 is FQGNSA. The CDR3 DNA reads TGTGCCAGCAGCTTGGGGGGGATGAGCGGGAGAATTTTCGGGGAGACCCAGTACTTC. It translates to CASSLGGMSGRIFGETQYF.

This rearrangement joins TRBV28 to TRBJ2-3, with a weak D call TRBD1 (6 bases). Germline V gene lookup returns CDR1 MDHEN and CDR2 SYDVKM. The CDR3 sequence is 14 residues long. V lost 3 bases to trimming and J lost 7 bases, with 14 bases between them. The chain's CDR3 is CASSFGTPGNTQYF. In nucleotides, the CDR3 is TGTGCCAGCAGTTTCGGGACACCGGGGAATACGCAGTATTTT.

The chain links TRBV5-3 to TRBJ2-2; 9 bases align to TRBD1. TRBV5-3 is designated an ORF whose function remains uncertain. The junction had 5 bases not matched to a gene; V was cut back by 4 bases and J by 4 bases. This CDR3 has 15 residues. This chain's CDR3 is CARSLGTGFTGELFF. In nucleotides, the CDR3 is TGTGCCAGAAGCCTGGGGACAGGGTTCACCGGGGAGCTGTTTTTT.

The chain is built from TRBV9 and TRBJ1-4; D unresolved. The germline gives CDR1 SGDLS, CDR2 YYNGEE. Trimming took 3 bases from V and 7 from J, leaving 10 bases between them. The CDR3 contains 13 residues. CDR3 region: CASSASAGEKLFF. CDR3 in DNA: TGTGCCAGCAGCGCCTCCGCCGGTGAAAAACTGTTTTTT.

This clone appeared a few times. This chain connects TRBV5-1 to TRBJ1-4, with TRBD1 identical over 8 bases. V lost 4 bases, J lost 5 bases, and 4 bases stayed unmatched. Germline V lookup: CDR1 SGHRS, CDR2 YFSETQ. The CDR3 is 14 amino acids. CDR3 coding DNA: TGCGCCAGCAGCAACAGGGGGTTGAATGAAAAACTGTTTTTT. Translation gives CASSNRGLNEKLFF.

This clone was seen only a few times. The chain carries TRBV28 and TRBJ1-5, with a weak D call TRBD1 (6 bases). Per the germline V gene, CDR1 is MDHEN and CDR2 is SYDVKM. The CDR3 spans 16 residues. V lost 8 bases, J lost 1 base, and 18 bases lay in between. The CDR3 nucleotides read TGTGCCAGCCGTGCGGGGGGCCCCTCGAGCAATCAGCCCCAGCATTTT. It translates to CASRAGGPSSNQPQHF.

On this clone itself: The junction departs from germline at one end; a sequencing error may be responsible. The rearrangement joins TRBV7-9 to TRBJ1-2; the D is unclear. The V gene's germline CDR1 is SEHNR and CDR2 FQNEAQ (reference sequence). This CDR3 is 12 amino acids long. The CDR3 is CSSSPSFRGYTF. In nucleotides, the CDR3 is TGTTCCAGCAGCCCCTCGTTCCGGGGCTACACCTTC.

The chain employs TRBV10-2 and TRBJ2-2; TRBD2 agrees at 9 bases. The V segment lost 6 bases and the J segment 0 bases; nucleotides outside the gene matches: 11. Germline CDR1 WSHSY, CDR2 SAAADI. The CDR3 covers 18 residues. The CDR3 sequence is CASRDDPSGRPNTGELFF. The CDR3, as DNA: TGCGCCAGCAGGGACGACCCGAGCGGGAGGCCGAACACCGGGGAGCTGTTTTTT.

The chain recombines TRBV2 with TRBJ1-5, with D perhaps TRBD1 (5 bases). The CDR3 has 15 amino acids. Germline lookup yields CDR1 SNHLY and CDR2 FYNNEI. Trimming removed 4 bases at V and 0 bases at J, with 10 bases between. The CDR3 protein is CASSGRAYSNQPQHF. Here the CDR3 DNA reads TGTGCCAGCAGTGGCAGGGCATATAGCAATCAGCCCCAGCATTTT.

J is TRBJ1-1 and V is TRBV5-1, with D possibly TRBD1 on 5 matching bases. The CDR3 is 14 amino acids. The V gene lost 2 bases and the J gene lost 1 base, with 9 bases spanning the gap. Germline assignment: CDR1 SGHRS and CDR2 YFSETQ. CDR3 protein: CASSFRTPNTEAFF. As DNA, the CDR3 is TGCGCCAGCAGCTTTCGGACACCGAACACTGAAGCTTTCTTT.

A few counts support this clone. The chain joins TRBV28 to TRBJ1-3; a weak D match, TRBD1 (6 bases). There are 15 residues in the CDR3. The V end lost 4 bases, the J end lost 0 bases, and 10 bases lay between the germline ends. Germline V lookup: CDR1 MDHEN, CDR2 SYDVKM. The CDR3 is CASSSRTDSGNTIYF. The CDR3 coding sequence is TGTGCCAGCAGTTCGCGGACAGACTCTGGAAACACCATATATTTT.

The chain is built from TRBV19 and TRBJ2-3, with D perhaps TRBD1 (5 bases). The CDR3 runs to 14 residues. The V and J ends lost 8 bases and 4 bases respectively, with 16 bases between them. Germline CDR1 and CDR2: LNHDA and SQIVND (reference sequence). CDR3 nucleotides: TGTGCCAGTTCAGACATCTCACAGGCAGATACGCAGTATTTT. Translating it yields CASSDISQADTQYF.

This chain uses TRBV5-4 with TRBJ2-3; D may be TRBD1 (5 bases). The V gene lost 0 bases and the J gene lost 1 base, with 12 bases spanning the gap. CDR1 is SGHNT and CDR2 is YYREEE in the germline V gene (reference sequence). This CDR3 region has 16 residues. The CDR3 DNA reads as TGTGCCAGCAGCTTGGCTGGAGACAGAGGCACAGATACGCAGTATTTT. Protein sequence: CASSLAGDRGTDTQYF.

This clone was detected once. V and J are TRBV10-2 and TRBJ1-2; D remains ambiguous. The V end was cut by 0 bases, the J end by 0 bases, with 11 bases between. Per germline, CDR1 WSHSY and CDR2 SAAADI. The CDR3 consists of 16 residues. The CDR3 DNA is TGCGCCAGCAGTGAGTCCTGGAGACCCGCTAACTATGGCTACACCTTC. It translates to CASSESWRPANYGYTF.

This clone was observed a few times. A junction boundary mismatches the germline segment, possibly from a read error. The CDR3 protein is CASSDLPPGF. CDR3 bases: TGTGCCAGCAGTGACCTTCCCCCGGGCTTC. The chain is built from TRBV6-4 and TRBJ1-2; D unclear. CDR1 MRHNA and CDR2 SNTAGT come from the germline V gene. The CDR3 totals 10 residues.

The CDR3 DNA reads as TGTGCCAGCAGCCAAGGGTACAGCTCCTATAATTCACCCCTCCACTTT. This codes for CASSQGYSSYNSPLHF. The genes are TRBV4-2 and TRBJ1-6; no definite D call. Per germline, CDR1 LGHNA and CDR2 YNFKEQ. The CDR3 is made up of 16 amino acids. V gave up 1 base and J gave up 0 bases, with 7 bases separating them.

This chain connects TRBV19 to TRBJ2-7; 9 nucleotides align to TRBD1. Trimming cost V 1 base and J 6 bases; bases outside gene matches: 7. CDR1 is LNHDA, CDR2 SQIVND, per germline (reference sequence). The CDR3 totals 15 residues. The CDR3 here is CASSIGDRDRFEQYF. CDR3 in DNA: TGTGCCAGTAGTATAGGGGACAGGGATCGGTTCGAGCAGTACTTC.

The sample holds one count of this clone. Other DNA sequences from this sample encode an identical CDR3 as well. V is TRBV27 and J is TRBJ2-3, with TRBD2 as a possible D gene (6 bases). CDR1 MNHEY and CDR2 SMNVEV come from the germline V gene (reference sequence). The ends were cut back, 2 bases at V and 0 bases at J, with 6 bases in the middle. The CDR3 length is 14 residues. The CDR3 region has the DNA TGTGCCAGCAGTTTAGGAGGGAGCACAGATACGCAGTATTTT. Translated: CASSLGGSTDTQYF.

The genes are TRBV28 and TRBJ2-5; 7 positions agree with TRBD1. V gave up 5 bases and J gave up 6 bases; unmatched junction bases: 12. The germline V gene has CDR1 MDHEN and CDR2 SYDVKM. The CDR3 is 15 residues long. The CDR3 nucleotides read TGTGCCAGCAGTACGATACGACAGGGACCCCAGACCCAGTACTTC. Translated: CASSTIRQGPQTQYF.

The V and J genes are TRBV10-3 and TRBJ2-5, with 8 bases identical to TRBD1. Germline V CDR1 and CDR2: ENHRY, SYGVKD. The V gene end was trimmed by 4 bases and the J gene end by 3 bases; junction bases not matched to a gene: 1. CDR3 size: 13 residues. CDR3 nucleotides: TGTGCCATCAGTGCGGACAGGGAAGAGACCCAGTACTTC. Translating gives CAISADREETQYF.

In this sample, this clone turned up once. The genes are TRBV10-2 and TRBJ2-1, with TRBD2 as a possible D gene (5 bases). V was pared by 3 bases and J by 12 bases, with 12 bases between. Germline V gives CDR1 WSHSY, CDR2 SAAADI. The CDR3 contains 12 residues. This CDR3 is CASSEMAEGQFF. Here the CDR3 DNA reads TGCGCCAGCAGTGAAATGGCCGAGGGGCAGTTCTTC.

V gene TRBV7-9 combines with J gene TRBJ2-2; 13 bases fit TRBD2. J lost 4 bases, V lost 11 bases, and 4 bases had no gene match. This CDR3 is 14 amino acids long. Germline V lookup: CDR1 SEHNR, CDR2 FQNEAQ (reference sequence). The CDR3 reads CADRTSGSTGELFF. CDR3 sequence (DNA): TGTGCCGATCGGACTAGCGGGAGCACCGGGGAGCTGTTTTTT.